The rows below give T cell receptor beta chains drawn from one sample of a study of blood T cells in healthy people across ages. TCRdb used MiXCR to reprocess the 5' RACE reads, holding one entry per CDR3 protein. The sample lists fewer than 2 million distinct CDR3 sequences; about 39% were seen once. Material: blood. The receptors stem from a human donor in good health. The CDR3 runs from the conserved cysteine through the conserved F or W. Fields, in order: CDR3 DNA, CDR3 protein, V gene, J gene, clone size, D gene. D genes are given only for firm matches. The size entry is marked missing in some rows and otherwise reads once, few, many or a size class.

CDR3nt: TGTGCCTGGAGCCCAGCGGCCCGTGAGCAGTTCTTC
CDR3aa: CAWSPAAREQFF
v_gene: TRBV30
j_gene: TRBJ2-1
abundance: -
d_gene: -

CDR3nt: TGTGCCAGCAGGACCCGACTGGGGTCGGGGGCCAACGTCCTGACTTTC
CDR3aa: CASRTRLGSGANVLTF
v_gene: TRBV12-3/TRBV12-4
j_gene: TRBJ2-6
abundance: few
d_gene: -

CDR3nt: TGCAGCGTTGCCGGGGCTAAATCCAACCAAGAGACCCAGTACTTC
CDR3aa: CSVAGAKSNQETQYF
v_gene: TRBV29-1
j_gene: TRBJ2-5
abundance: few
d_gene: -

CDR3nt: TGCAGCGCCGAGATACTGGACAGCCGCTCCTACGAGCAGTACTTC
CDR3aa: CSAEILDSRSYEQYF
v_gene: TRBV29-1
j_gene: TRBJ2-7
abundance: -
d_gene: -

CDR3nt: TGTGCCAGCACCCTAGGGGGGCCGAATGAAAAACTGTTTTTT
CDR3aa: CASTLGGPNEKLFF
v_gene: TRBV12-3/TRBV12-4
j_gene: TRBJ1-4
abundance: few
d_gene: -

CDR3nt: TGTGCCAGCACCACTCACGGGACTATAGATGAGCAGTTCTTC
CDR3aa: CASTTHGTIDEQFF
v_gene: TRBV6-2/TRBV6-3
j_gene: TRBJ2-1
abundance: -
d_gene: TRBD2

CDR3nt: TGTGCCAGCAGTAGGGAAGGGACATCTACTTGGGAGCAGTACTTC
CDR3aa: CASSREGTSTWEQYF
v_gene: TRBV6-5
j_gene: TRBJ2-7
abundance: few
d_gene: -

CDR3nt: TGTGCCAGCAGCCACAGGGAGGTTGAGCAGTACTTC
CDR3aa: CASSHREVEQYF
v_gene: TRBV7-9
j_gene: TRBJ2-5
abundance: -
d_gene: -

CDR3nt: TGCGCCAGCAGCTTTGTGGGACAGGGGGTCGGCGAGCAGTACTTC
CDR3aa: CASSFVGQGVGEQYF
v_gene: TRBV5-1
j_gene: TRBJ2-7
abundance: few
d_gene: TRBD1

CDR3nt: TGCGCCAGCAGCGTCCCGGCGAACACTGAAGCTTACTTT
CDR3aa: CASSVPANTEAYF
v_gene: TRBV5-1
j_gene: TRBJ1-1
abundance: once
d_gene: -

CDR3nt: TGTGCCAGCAGCCCTCTTCCCCTTTTAGGAAGCTACACCTTC
CDR3aa: CASSPLPLLGSYTF
v_gene: TRBV6-5
j_gene: TRBJ1-2
abundance: few
d_gene: -

CDR3nt: TGTGCCAGCAGCCCCCTCAGACTAGCGGGGGGAGAGACCCAGTACTTC
CDR3aa: CASSPLRLAGGETQYF
v_gene: TRBV7-8
j_gene: TRBJ2-5
abundance: -
d_gene: TRBD2

CDR3nt: TGTGCCAGCAGCCAAGTTCAGGGGCGCACTGAAGCTTTCTTT
CDR3aa: CASSQVQGRTEAFF
v_gene: TRBV4-2
j_gene: TRBJ1-1
abundance: -
d_gene: -

CDR3nt: TGCAGCGTTGATGGGCTAGCGGGGGGGCAAGAGACCCAGTACTTC
CDR3aa: CSVDGLAGGQETQYF
v_gene: TRBV29-1
j_gene: TRBJ2-5
abundance: -
d_gene: TRBD2

CDR3nt: TGTGCCAGCAGCCCCGGGGACTTGAATGAGCAGTTCTTC
CDR3aa: CASSPGDLNEQFF
v_gene: TRBV7-2
j_gene: TRBJ2-1
abundance: few
d_gene: -

CDR3nt: TGCAGTGCTAGAGATCGAAGGGGGGGCGGTATCCAAAACATTCAGTACTTC
CDR3aa: CSARDRRGGGIQNIQYF
v_gene: TRBV20-1
j_gene: TRBJ2-4
abundance: -
d_gene: -

CDR3nt: TGTGCCAGCAGCTTAGATCCTACGCCTCCAGATACGCAGTATTTT
CDR3aa: CASSLDPTPPDTQYF
v_gene: TRBV11-2
j_gene: TRBJ2-3
abundance: few
d_gene: -

CDR3nt: TGCAGTGCTAGGGAACCAGGCACTCAGTCCCAGCATTTT
CDR3aa: CSAREPGTQSQHF
v_gene: TRBV20-1
j_gene: TRBJ1-5
abundance: -
d_gene: -

CDR3nt: TGTGCCAGCAGTGGTGGTACCTGGGGCTACACCTTC
CDR3aa: CASSGGTWGYTF
v_gene: TRBV6-5
j_gene: TRBJ1-2
abundance: few
d_gene: -

CDR3nt: TGTGCCAGCAGCTTAGTACCGGCGCAGCGGGGGATTCGGACAGATACGCAGTATTTT
CDR3aa: CASSLVPAQRGIRTDTQYF
v_gene: TRBV7-2
j_gene: TRBJ2-3
abundance: -
d_gene: TRBD2

CDR3nt: TGTGCCAGCAGCTTAGGGGCGGGGGGGCCACGGGAGGAGCAGTACTTC
CDR3aa: CASSLGAGGPREEQYF
v_gene: TRBV7-2
j_gene: TRBJ2-7
abundance: -
d_gene: TRBD2

CDR3nt: TGTGCCAGCAGCTACCCATCTGGGGGGTCCTACGAGCAGTACTTC
CDR3aa: CASSYPSGGSYEQYF
v_gene: TRBV7-2
j_gene: TRBJ2-7
abundance: few
d_gene: -

CDR3nt: TGTGCCAGCAGCTTGGGGTTAGGACAGTACTATGGCTACACCTTC
CDR3aa: CASSLGLGQYYGYTF
v_gene: TRBV7-2
j_gene: TRBJ1-2
abundance: few
d_gene: -

CDR3nt: TGCAGCGTTGAAGTATGGGGCGAGCAGTACTTC
CDR3aa: CSVEVWGEQYF
v_gene: TRBV29-1
j_gene: TRBJ2-7
abundance: few
d_gene: -

CDR3nt: TGTGCCAGCAGCTTAGTGAGGAATCAGCCCCAGCATTTT
CDR3aa: CASSLVRNQPQHF
v_gene: TRBV7-4
j_gene: TRBJ1-5
abundance: -
d_gene: -

CDR3nt: TGCAGCGTTGGAGGGACAATCGGGGAGCTGTTTTTT
CDR3aa: CSVGGTIGELFF
v_gene: TRBV29-1
j_gene: TRBJ2-2
abundance: once
d_gene: -

CDR3nt: TGTGCCAGCAGCAGGACAGGGGGAGAGACCCAGTTCTTC
CDR3aa: CASSRTGGETQFF
v_gene: TRBV28
j_gene: TRBJ2-1
abundance: -
d_gene: TRBD1

CDR3nt: TGTGCCAGCAGTTACCTTGGACTAGCGGACACCTACGAGCAGTACTTC
CDR3aa: CASSYLGLADTYEQYF
v_gene: TRBV6-2/TRBV6-3
j_gene: TRBJ2-7
abundance: few
d_gene: TRBD2

CDR3nt: TGTGCCAGCCCTTCCGGACAGGGACCCTATGGCTACACCTTC
CDR3aa: CASPSGQGPYGYTF
v_gene: TRBV19
j_gene: TRBJ1-2
abundance: -
d_gene: TRBD1

CDR3nt: TGTGCCAGCAGCCTTGTGCCAGCGAGGTTGGGCGAGCAGTACTTC
CDR3aa: CASSLVPARLGEQYF
v_gene: TRBV7-3
j_gene: TRBJ2-7
abundance: once
d_gene: -

CDR3nt: TGTGCCAGCAGCTCCGGGACAGACCTTCTCTATGGCTACACCTTC
CDR3aa: CASSSGTDLLYGYTF
v_gene: TRBV7-9
j_gene: TRBJ1-2
abundance: -
d_gene: TRBD1

CDR3nt: TGTGCCAGCAGTGAGGGGGGACAGGGGGCGGATGCGCAGTATTTT
CDR3aa: CASSEGGQGADAQYF
v_gene: TRBV6-4
j_gene: TRBJ2-3
abundance: few
d_gene: TRBD1

CDR3nt: TGTACTAGTGGTTTGGGGGACAGGGACAATGAGCAGTTCTTC
CDR3aa: CTSGLGDRDNEQFF
v_gene: TRBV12-5
j_gene: TRBJ2-1
abundance: -
d_gene: TRBD1

CDR3nt: TGTGCCAGCAGCCACCGGGACAGGGGGCATGGCTACACCTTC
CDR3aa: CASSHRDRGHGYTF
v_gene: TRBV7-9
j_gene: TRBJ1-2
abundance: -
d_gene: TRBD1

CDR3nt: TGCGCCAGCAGCGTCAGTACCGGGACAGGGATCGAGCAGTACTTC
CDR3aa: CASSVSTGTGIEQYF
v_gene: TRBV4-3
j_gene: TRBJ2-7
abundance: medium-sized
d_gene: TRBD1

CDR3nt: TGTGCCAGCAGTTTCTCGGGTTCCGGTCAGCCCCAGCATTTT
CDR3aa: CASSFSGSGQPQHF
v_gene: TRBV12-3/TRBV12-4
j_gene: TRBJ1-5
abundance: -
d_gene: -

CDR3nt: TGTGCCATCAGCGGACTAGCGGGGGCGAAAGAGACCCAGTACTTC
CDR3aa: CAISGLAGAKETQYF
v_gene: TRBV10-3
j_gene: TRBJ2-5
abundance: -
d_gene: TRBD2

CDR3nt: TGCGCCAGCAGCTTGTGGGGGGATGAAGCTTTCTTT
CDR3aa: CASSLWGDEAFF
v_gene: TRBV5-1
j_gene: TRBJ1-1
abundance: few
d_gene: -

CDR3nt: TGTGCCAGCAGCGCCTGGGACAGGGAATGGGGTGAGCAGTTCTTC
CDR3aa: CASSAWDREWGEQFF
v_gene: TRBV11-2
j_gene: TRBJ2-1
abundance: few
d_gene: TRBD1

CDR3nt: TGCACCAGCAGCCAAGGCCCGGGACTCTACACCGGGGAGCTGTTTTTT
CDR3aa: CTSSQGPGLYTGELFF
v_gene: TRBV4-3
j_gene: TRBJ2-2
abundance: -
d_gene: -

CDR3nt: TGTGCCATCAGTTCAGGGGGCCGTAGCTACGAGCAGTACTTC
CDR3aa: CAISSGGRSYEQYF
v_gene: TRBV10-3
j_gene: TRBJ2-7
abundance: few
d_gene: TRBD1

CDR3nt: TGTGCCACCAGCAGCCCTGAAAGGGCCTACGAGCAGTACTTC
CDR3aa: CATSSPERAYEQYF
v_gene: TRBV15
j_gene: TRBJ2-7
abundance: -
d_gene: -

CDR3nt: TGCAGCGCATGGGGGGCTGGTACTGAAGCTTTCTTT
CDR3aa: CSAWGAGTEAFF
v_gene: TRBV29-1
j_gene: TRBJ1-1
abundance: -
d_gene: -

CDR3nt: TGTGCCAGCAGCTACTCCGTGGGACAGGGGTCCTACGAGCAGTACTTC
CDR3aa: CASSYSVGQGSYEQYF
v_gene: TRBV6-2/TRBV6-3
j_gene: TRBJ2-7
abundance: few
d_gene: TRBD1

CDR3nt: TGCAGCGTTGAAGCTCAGGGGTCCTACGAGCAGTACTTC
CDR3aa: CSVEAQGSYEQYF
v_gene: TRBV29-1
j_gene: TRBJ2-7
abundance: few
d_gene: -

CDR3nt: TGCAGCGTTGACTCCCAGGGACTAAACTATGGCTACACCTTC
CDR3aa: CSVDSQGLNYGYTF
v_gene: TRBV29-1
j_gene: TRBJ1-2
abundance: -
d_gene: -